Presented here are 14 T cell receptor beta chains from one specimen sequenced in a study of shared clonotypes between healthy human individuals. Method: immunoSEQ multiplex PCR; TCRdb's copy keeps in-frame clones and lacks some. The sample lists 2 million to 2.5 million clones, 90% to 95% seen once, with about 0.39% in the top ten. Sequencing used naive CD4+ T cells from PBMCs. Described subset: CD45RA+ positively selected. The receptors come from a man aged 18 to 30 in good health. Some clones in this sample may be carry-over from other donors' samples.

This sequence joins TRBV6-6 and TRBJ2-2, with D perhaps matching TRBD2 (6 bases). This CDR3 has 15 amino acids. The germline CDR1 and CDR2 sequences are MNHNY and SVGAGI (reference sequence). V dropped 2 bases and J dropped 3 bases, with 10 bases sitting between them. CDR3 amino acids: CASSYSGLDTGELFF. The DNA of the CDR3 is TGTGCCAGCAGTTACAGCGGGCTGGACACCGGGGAGCTGTTTTTT.

A few counts support this clone. The chain is built from TRBV18 and TRBJ1-5; D call uncertain. V lost 3 bases, J lost 1 base, and 10 bases lay in between. Per the germline V gene, CDR1 is KGHSH and CDR2 is LQKENI. The CDR3 runs to 15 residues. The CDR3 DNA reads TGTGCCAGCTCACCTCAATCAGGCAGCAATCAGCCCCAGCATTTT. This translates into CASSPQSGSNQPQHF.

The rearrangement uses TRBV15 and TRBJ2-3; the match to TRBD2 covers 10 bases. Per germline, CDR1 LNHNV and CDR2 YYDKDF (reference sequence). V shed 4 bases, J shed 2 bases, and the junction held 6 bases outside the gene matches. CDR3 length: 16 residues. CDR3 protein: CATSTGTSAITDTQYF. The CDR3 region has the DNA TGTGCCACCAGCACTGGGACTAGCGCGATCACAGATACGCAGTATTTT.

The rearrangement joins TRBV7-2 to TRBJ2-3, with 9 bases matching TRBD2. V dropped 1 base and J dropped 0; count of bases not matched to a gene: 8. The V gene's germline CDR1 is SGHTA and CDR2 FQGNSA. CDR3 length: 18 amino acids. CDR3: CASSLGSTSGASTDTQYF. The CDR3, as DNA: TGTGCCAGCAGCTTAGGTTCGACTAGCGGAGCTAGCACAGATACGCAGTATTTT.

Worth noting for this clone: At the DNA level, this CDR3 is encoded by other sequences in the same sample as well. The V call is TRBV28, the J call TRBJ2-7; D might be TRBD1 (5 bases). The germline gives CDR1 MDHEN, CDR2 SYDVKM. V was shortened by 2 bases and J by 0 bases, with 8 bases between the two germline ends. The CDR3 runs 14 residues. The DNA for the CDR3 is TGTGCCAGCAGTTTAACAGGAGCCTCCTACGAGCAGTACTTC. Protein product: CASSLTGASYEQYF.

The chain couples TRBV27 to TRBJ2-3; D might be TRBD2 (6 bases). Germline V CDR1 and CDR2: MNHEY, SMNVEV (reference sequence). The CDR3 has 13 residues. Trimming cost V 4 bases and J 1 base, with 6 bases left between them. The CDR3 here is CASSWGGTDTQYF. Here the CDR3 DNA reads TGTGCCAGCAGTTGGGGGGGCACAGATACGCAGTATTTT.

The chain combines TRBV14 with TRBJ2-2; tentatively, D is TRBD1 (6 bases). Trimming took 4 bases from V and 0 from J, leaving 9 bases between them. This CDR3 region has 15 residues. Germline CDR1 reads SGHDN; CDR2 reads FVKESK. For the CDR3, the DNA is TGTGCCAGCAGCCGACAGGACGCGAACACCGGGGAGCTGTTTTTT. Amino acid sequence: CASSRQDANTGELFF. The whole variable domain, filled in from reference TRBV14 and TRBJ2-2, reads EAGVTQFPSHSVIEKGQTVTLRCDPISGHDNLYWYRRVMGKEIKFLLHFVKESKQDESGMPNNRFLAERTGGTYSTLKVQPAELEDSGVYFCASSRQDANTGELFFGEGSRLTVL.

The chain has TRBV11-2 and TRBJ1-2; D is possibly TRBD1 (5 bases). The CDR3 sequence is 18 residues long. Germline-derived CDR1 and CDR2 are SGHAT and FQNNGV. Trimming left V 1 base short and J 8 bases short, with 26 bases between. CDR3 DNA sequence: TGTGCCAGCAGCTTAGGCAGGGCGTCCACAGCGAGAGAAAAAGGCTACACCTTC. It specifies CASSLGRASTAREKGYTF.

The chain carries TRBV5-1 and TRBJ1-4; 9 nucleotides align to TRBD1. CDR1 is SGHRS, CDR2 YFSETQ, per germline. This CDR3 has 15 amino acids. V was pared by 4 bases and J by 8 bases, with 9 bases of the junction left unmatched. CDR3 sequence: CASSLNRGLEEKLFF. The CDR3 region has the DNA TGCGCCAGCAGCCTGAACAGGGGGCTCGAGGAAAAACTGTTTTTT. The full variable domain, rest sourced from reference TRBV5-1 and TRBJ1-4, is KAGVTQTPRYLIKTRGQQVTLSCSPISGHRSVSWYQQTPGQGLQFLFEYFSETQRNKGNFPGRFSGRQFSNSRSEMNVSTLELGDSALYLCASSLNRGLEEKLFFGSGTQLSVL.

This sequence joins TRBV5-4 and TRBJ1-2; D might be TRBD1 (5 bases). The CDR3 covers 13 residues. V lost 4 bases, J lost 2 bases, and 9 bases lay in between. Germline loops: CDR1 SGHNT, CDR2 YYREEE (reference sequence). The CDR3 spells CASSDSTNYGYTF. For the CDR3, the DNA is TGTGCCAGCAGCGACAGTACAAACTATGGCTACACCTTC.

The rearrangement uses TRBV7-2 and TRBJ2-1; TRBD2 matches at 8 bases. The J segment lost 2 bases and the V segment lost 4 bases, leaving 7 bases of the junction unmatched. Germline values: CDR1 SGHTA, CDR2 FQGNSA. This CDR3 is built from 16 residues. DNA of the CDR3: TGTGCCAGCAGCTATCAGCGGGAGTTAACCTACAATGAGCAGTTCTTC. Its translation is CASSYQRELTYNEQFF.

The chain uses TRBV27 and TRBJ1-1; D is perhaps TRBD1 (6 bases). V was cut by 3 bases and J by 6 bases, with 17 bases left in between. Germline CDR1 and CDR2: MNHEY and SMNVEV (reference sequence). The CDR3 is made up of 15 amino acids. CDR3: CASSFSRGGQAEAFF. Here the CDR3 DNA reads TGTGCCAGCAGTTTCTCCAGAGGGGGGCAGGCTGAAGCTTTCTTT.

The chain links TRBV7-9 to TRBJ1-2, with TRBD1 identical over 9 bases. Germline V lookup: CDR1 SEHNR, CDR2 FQNEAQ (reference sequence). Trimming took 5 bases from V and 6 from J; bases not matched to a gene: 16. This CDR3 comprises 17 residues. CDR3 in DNA: TGTGCCAGCAGCCCCAGGGTTCCTGGGACAGGGTTTAATGGCTACACCTTC. Translation gives CASSPRVPGTGFNGYTF. Combining the CDR3 with reference TRBV7-9 and TRBJ1-2 gives the whole variable domain DTGVSQNPRHKITKRGQNVTFRCDPISEHNRLYWYRQTLGQGPEFLTYFQNEAQLEKSRLLSDRFSAERPKGSFSTLEIQRTEQGDSAMYLCASSPRVPGTGFNGYTFGSGTRLTVV.

V and J are TRBV2 and TRBJ2-5, with TRBD2 matching over 7 bases. With V trimmed by 8 bases and J by 1 base, 4 bases remained unmatched. Germline-derived CDR1 and CDR2 are SNHLY and FYNNEI. The CDR3 loop spans 13 amino acids. The CDR3 here is CASGWEGQETQYF. DNA for the CDR3: TGTGCCAGCGGGTGGGAGGGCCAAGAGACCCAGTACTTC.